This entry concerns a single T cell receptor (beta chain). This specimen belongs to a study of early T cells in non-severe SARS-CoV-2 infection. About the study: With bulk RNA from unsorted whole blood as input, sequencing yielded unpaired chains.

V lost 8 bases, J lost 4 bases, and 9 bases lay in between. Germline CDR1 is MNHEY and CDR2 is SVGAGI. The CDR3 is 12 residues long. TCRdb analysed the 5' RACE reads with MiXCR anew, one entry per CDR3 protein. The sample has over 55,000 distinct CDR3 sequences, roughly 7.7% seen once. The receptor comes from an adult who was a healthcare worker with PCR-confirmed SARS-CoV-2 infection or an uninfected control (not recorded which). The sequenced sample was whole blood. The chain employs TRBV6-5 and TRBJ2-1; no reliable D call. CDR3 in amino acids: CASLRDYNEQFF. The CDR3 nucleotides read TGTGCCAGCTTAAGGGATTACAATGAGCAGTTCTTC.